The next 5 T cell receptor beta chains were all read from a single sample in a study of blood T cell repertoires in COVID-19. Profiling relied on immunoSEQ multiplex PCR, and the TCRdb table lists in-frame clones only, not all of them. The sample yields about 110,000 clones, roughly 79% seen once. Specimen: peripheral blood. The source is a woman in her 70s with acute or convalescent COVID-19.

This clone occurred a few times. The rearrangement joins TRBV5-8 to TRBJ1-1, with D perhaps matching TRBD1 (5 bases). Trimming pared 3 bases from V and 1 base from J, leaving 10 bases between. Looked up from germline, CDR1 is SGHTS and CDR2 is YDEGEE. The CDR3 loop spans 14 amino acids. In DNA, the CDR3 is TGTGCCAGCAGCTCACAGGTCGGGAACACTGAAGCTTTCTTT. It encodes CASSSQVGNTEAFF.

The chain links TRBV5-1 to TRBJ2-5; TRBD2 might be the D (6 bases). Per the germline V gene, CDR1 is SGHRS and CDR2 is YFSETQ. This CDR3 is built from 15 residues. Trimming removed 0 bases from V and 4 bases from J, with 13 bases in between. The CDR3 spells CASSLGGERGETQYF. DNA of the CDR3: TGCGCCAGCAGCTTGGGCGGGGAAAGGGGAGAGACCCAGTACTTC. Complete variable domain (other parts from reference TRBV5-1 and TRBJ2-5): KAGVTQTPRYLIKTRGQQVTLSCSPISGHRSVSWYQQTPGQGLQFLFEYFSETQRNKGNFPGRFSGRQFSNSRSEMNVSTLELGDSALYLCASSLGGERGETQYFGPGTRLLVL.

The chain uses TRBV20-1 and TRBJ2-3, with 13 nucleotides matching TRBD2. This CDR3 is 17 amino acids long. With 3 bases clipped from V and 2 bases from J, the junction kept 8 bases outside the gene matches. Germline lookup yields CDR1 DFQATT and CDR2 SNEGSKA (reference sequence). The CDR3 DNA follows: TGCAGTGCTAGTCCACTAGCGGGGGGGCGAATCACAGATACGCAGTATTTT. Amino acids: CSASPLAGGRITDTQYF.

The genes are TRBV3-1 (or the pseudogene TRBV3-2) and TRBJ2-3; D is possibly TRBD2 (7 bases). CDR3 size: 15 residues. With 2 bases removed from V and 3 bases from J, the gap between germline ends came to 12 bases. Germline CDR1 reads LGHDT; CDR2 reads YNNKEL (reference sequence). This CDR3 reads CASSQRGGGTDTQYF. The DNA for the CDR3 is TGTGCCAGCAGCCAAAGGGGGGGCGGGACAGATACGCAGTATTTT.

The chain employs TRBV6-5 and TRBJ2-3; possible D gene TRBD1, 6 bases. The CDR3 runs 13 residues. V was cut by 4 bases and J by 5 bases, with 10 bases left in between. CDR1 is MNHEY and CDR2 is SVGAGI in the germline V gene. The CDR3 sequence: CASSSSRGDTQYF. In nucleotides, the CDR3 is TGTGCCAGCAGTTCCTCCAGGGGAGATACGCAGTATTTT.